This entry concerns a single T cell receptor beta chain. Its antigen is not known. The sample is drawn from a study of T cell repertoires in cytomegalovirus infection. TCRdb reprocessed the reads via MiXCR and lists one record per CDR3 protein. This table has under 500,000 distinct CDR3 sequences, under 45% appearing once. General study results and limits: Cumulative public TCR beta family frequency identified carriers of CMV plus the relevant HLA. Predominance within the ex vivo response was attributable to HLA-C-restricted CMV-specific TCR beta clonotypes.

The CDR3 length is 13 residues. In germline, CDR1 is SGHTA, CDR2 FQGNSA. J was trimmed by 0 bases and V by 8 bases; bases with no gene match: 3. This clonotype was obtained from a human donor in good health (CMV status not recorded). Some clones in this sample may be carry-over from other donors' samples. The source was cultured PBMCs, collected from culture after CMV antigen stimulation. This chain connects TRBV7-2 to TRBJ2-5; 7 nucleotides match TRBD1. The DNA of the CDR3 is TGTGCCAGCCGACAGGGCCACCAAGAGACCCAGTACTTC. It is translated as CASRQGHQETQYF.